Following are 25 T cell receptor beta chains from one sample sequenced in a study of siplizumab effects on memory and regulatory T cells. The authors cocultured the mixed lymphocyte reaction cells at 37 degrees C for 6 days. Sequenced by immunoSEQ multiplex PCR; TCRdb stores in-frame clones only, minus some. This table holds approximately 20,000 clones, under 50% found once. The antigens these receptors bind are not known. Input material: CFSE-low (dividing) CD4+ T cells sorted from an allogeneic mixed lymphocyte reaction. These receptors originate from a human donor in good health; the cells came from an allogeneic mixed lymphocyte reaction.

The table lists this clone with a few counts. The chain joins TRBV7-2 to TRBJ1-4; no clear D. The CDR3 is 16 residues long. Germline V gene lookup returns CDR1 SGHTA and CDR2 FQGNSA. V gave up 5 bases and J gave up 4 bases, with 17 bases separating them. This CDR3 reads CASSPPEAGFNEKLFF. CDR3 bases: TGTGCCAGCAGCCCACCAGAAGCAGGCTTTAATGAAAAACTGTTTTTT.

The rearrangement uses TRBV27 and TRBJ2-3, with 8 bases matching TRBD2. V was clipped by 6 bases and J by 1 base; unmatched bases: 6. The CDR3 is 15 residues long. Germline V lookup: CDR1 MNHEY, CDR2 SMNVEV (reference sequence). CDR3 sequence (DNA): TGTGCCAGCAGCGCGGGACTAGTCGGCACAGATACGCAGTATTTT. Its protein is CASSAGLVGTDTQYF.

This clone has only a few counts. The chain couples TRBV7-9 to TRBJ2-5; D is unclear. The germline V gene encodes CDR1 SEHNR and CDR2 FQNEAQ (reference sequence). The CDR3 spans 11 residues. Trimming cost V 2 bases and J 5 bases, with 3 bases left between them. CDR3 bases: TGTGCCAGCAGCTTAATGGAGACCCAGTACTTC. It translates to CASSLMETQYF.

This chain uses TRBV28 with TRBJ1-2, with 10 bases that match TRBD1. The CDR3 covers 14 residues. Unmatched junction bases numbered 5, after V lost 6 bases and J lost 4 bases. The germline V gene encodes CDR1 MDHEN and CDR2 SYDVKM. The CDR3 spells CASSTTGGAYGYTF. Here the CDR3 DNA reads TGTGCCAGCAGCACGACAGGGGGCGCCTATGGCTACACCTTC.

This clone is classed as medium-sized. The V and J genes are TRBV2 and TRBJ1-1; 7 positions agree with TRBD1. The CDR3 has 12 residues. Germline assignment: CDR1 SNHLY and CDR2 FYNNEI. V was clipped by 2 bases and J by 14 bases; unmatched bases: 8. Here the CDR3 DNA reads TGTGCCAGCAGTGAACCGCCGGACAGGAAGTTCTTT. This encodes CASSEPPDRKFF.

This clone counts as medium-sized. This chain joins TRBV19 and TRBJ1-2; no reliable D call. Between the trimmed V and J ends, which lost 8 bases and 5 bases, there was a span of 12 bases. The CDR3 extends over 12 amino acids. The germline V gene encodes CDR1 LNHDA and CDR2 SQIVND (reference sequence). The DNA of the CDR3 is TGTGCCAGTCTCCGGGAGGCTTATGGCTACACCTTC. This gives the protein CASLREAYGYTF.

This CDR3 reads CASSVGFTDTQYF. For the CDR3, the DNA is TGTGCCAGCAGCGTGGGGTTCACAGATACGCAGTATTTT. The chain employs TRBV9 and TRBJ2-3, with no clear D. Germline lookup yields CDR1 SGDLS and CDR2 YYNGEE. Trimming left V 2 bases short and J 2 bases short, with 6 bases between. This CDR3 has 13 amino acids.

The CDR3 spells CASSASHRGYTF. The DNA of the CDR3 is TGTGCCAGCAGTGCCTCTCACCGGGGCTACACCTTC. The genes are TRBV2 and TRBJ1-2, with D unresolved. The germline CDR1 and CDR2 sequences are SNHLY and FYNNEI. The ends were cut back, 4 bases at V and 8 bases at J, with 11 bases in the middle. The CDR3 is made up of 12 amino acids. The whole variable domain, filled in from reference TRBV2 and TRBJ1-2, reads EPEVTQTPSHQVTQMGQEVILRCVPISNHLYFYWYRQILGQKVEFLVSFYNNEISEKSEIFDDQFSVERPDGSNFTLKIRSTKLEDSAMYFCASSASHRGYTFGSGTRLTVV.

This clone was detected once. The rearrangement joins TRBV6-5 to TRBJ2-1, with D perhaps being TRBD1 or TRBD2 (5 bases each). V was trimmed by 4 bases and J by 5 bases, leaving 15 bases between them. Germline loops: CDR1 MNHEY, CDR2 SVGAGI. The CDR3 totals 15 residues. CDR3 region: CASSSPGRFHNEQFF. The CDR3 DNA is TGTGCCAGCAGTTCGCCAGGGAGATTCCACAATGAGCAGTTCTTC.

This clone appeared a few times. The genes are TRBV11-2 and TRBJ1-5; D is perhaps TRBD1 (6 bases). The CDR3 is made up of 14 amino acids. V lost 5 bases and J 6 bases, leaving 14 bases between the germline ends. Germline CDR1 reads SGHAT; CDR2 reads FQNNGV. CDR3 amino acids: CASSQTGGAQPQHF. The CDR3 DNA reads TGTGCCAGCAGCCAGACAGGAGGGGCTCAGCCCCAGCATTTT.

This clone ranks as medium-sized. The chain recombines TRBV12-5 with TRBJ1-1, with D uncertain. V gave up 1 base and J gave up 3 bases, with 6 bases separating them. The germline CDR1 and CDR2 sequences are LGHNT and FRNRAP. CDR3 length equals 13 residues. The CDR3 DNA follows: TGTGCTAGTGGTTTGGATGGTTACACTGAAGCTTTCTTT. It specifies CASGLDGYTEAFF.

This clone turned up a few times. The rearrangement uses TRBV6-5 and TRBJ2-2; 9 bases fit TRBD2. Germline CDR1 and CDR2: MNHEY and SVGAGI. Germline trimming cut 4 bases from V and 2 bases from J; bases unmatched to any gene: 5. The CDR3 is 16 residues long. As DNA, the CDR3 is TGTGCCAGCAGTTCGGGGACTAGCCTTAACACCGGGGAGCTGTTTTTT. Translation gives CASSSGTSLNTGELFF.

The chain recombines TRBV10-3 with TRBJ1-2; no clear D. V was shortened by 6 bases and J by 3 bases, with 8 bases between the two germline ends. Germline lookup yields CDR1 ENHRY and CDR2 SYGVKD. This CDR3 region has 12 residues. As DNA, the CDR3 is TGTGCCATCAGCCCCGGGGACTATGGCTACACCTTC. This gives the protein CAISPGDYGYTF.

This clone was recorded once. The chain joins TRBV11-2 to TRBJ2-7; D is perhaps TRBD1 or TRBD2 (5 bases each). The length of the CDR3 is 14 residues. V lost 2 bases to trimming and J lost 2 bases, with 10 bases between them. Germline assignment: CDR1 SGHAT and CDR2 FQNNGV. CDR3 sequence (DNA): TGTGCCAGCAGCTTATCCGGGGCTACCTACGAGCAGTACTTC. This codes for CASSLSGATYEQYF.

The CDR3 DNA reads as TGCGCCAGCACACATACCTACGAGCAGTACTTC. Its protein product is CASTHTYEQYF. The V and J genes are TRBV23-1 and TRBJ2-7; D gene unclear. TRBV23-1 is treated as an ORF (open reading frame) with a function not yet certain. V was trimmed by 7 bases and J by 2 bases, leaving 6 bases between them. The CDR3 extends over 11 amino acids.

In its sample, this clone ranks as medium-sized. The chain combines TRBV5-1 with TRBJ1-3; D remains unclear. Germline V gene lookup returns CDR1 SGHRS and CDR2 YFSETQ. The V end lost 6 bases, the J end lost 8 bases, and 12 bases lay between the germline ends. The CDR3 runs 12 residues. The CDR3 sequence: CASTLPGDTIYF. The CDR3 nucleotides are TGCGCCAGCACCCTGCCGGGCGACACCATATATTTT.

This clone was found a few times. J is TRBJ2-5 and V is TRBV5-4; D is undetermined. Between the trimmed V and J ends, which lost 0 bases and 0 bases, there was a span of 9 bases. Germline values: CDR1 SGHNT, CDR2 YYREEE (reference sequence). This CDR3 contains 15 residues. The CDR3 DNA sequence: TGTGCCAGCAGCTTGGGGTTAAGTTACCAAGAGACCCAGTACTTC. Amino acids: CASSLGLSYQETQYF.

V is TRBV5-6 and J is TRBJ1-3; D is ambiguous. The CDR3 sequence is 16 residues long. Trimming removed 4 bases at V and 0 bases at J, with 14 bases between. Germline values: CDR1 SGHDT, CDR2 YYEEEE. CDR3 in amino acids: CASSRGKTNSGNTIYF. In DNA, the CDR3 is TGTGCCAGCAGCCGTGGTAAGACTAACTCTGGAAACACCATATATTTT.

The gene calls are TRBV5-6 and TRBJ1-1; D uncertain. With 4 bases removed from V and 7 bases from J, the gap between germline ends came to 14 bases. Germline loops: CDR1 SGHDT, CDR2 YYEEEE. This CDR3 is built from 13 residues. CDR3 coding DNA: TGTGCCAGCAGCGACCCGGGCCGGTTTGAAGCTTTCTTT. It encodes CASSDPGRFEAFF.

V and J are TRBV19 and TRBJ2-7, with no clear D. The CDR3 runs 14 residues. With 5 bases removed from V and 3 bases from J, the gap between germline ends came to 14 bases. Germline V gives CDR1 LNHDA, CDR2 SQIVND (reference sequence). The CDR3 nucleotides are TGTGCCAGTAGTTTAAACGGGCCACTCTACGAGCAGTACTTC. It specifies CASSLNGPLYEQYF.

The chain has TRBV9 and TRBJ2-1, with 10 bases aligning to TRBD2. Germline CDR1 is SGDLS and CDR2 is YYNGEE. Unmatched junction bases numbered 4, after V lost 0 bases and J lost 7 bases. This CDR3 spans 15 amino acids. The CDR3 DNA reads TGTGCCAGCAGCGTAGTTGGGACTAGCGAAAATGAGCAGTTCTTC. It codes for CASSVVGTSENEQFF.

V usage is TRBV6-6 and J usage is TRBJ2-7; D remains unclear. CDR1 and CDR2 from the germline V gene are MNHNY and SVGAGI (reference sequence). There are 15 residues in the CDR3. Trimming took off 0 bases at V and 0 bases at J, with 9 bases between the two ends. This CDR3 is CASSYSTDRSYEQYF. The DNA for the CDR3 is TGTGCCAGCAGTTACTCAACCGACCGCTCCTACGAGCAGTACTTC.

Here the CDR3 DNA reads TGTGCCAGCAGCTTACTGGGTCATGCCTCATGGAACCAGTACTTC. This sequence encodes CASSLLGHASWNQYF. V usage is TRBV7-1 and J usage is TRBJ2-7, with D unclear. TRBV7-1 is placed among ORFs of uncertain function. V dropped 4 bases and J dropped 10 bases, with 23 bases sitting between them. This CDR3 has 15 residues.

This clone was detected only a few times. The chain couples TRBV29-1 to TRBJ1-5, with TRBD1 matching over 7 bases. Looked up from germline, CDR1 is SQVTM and CDR2 is ANQGSEA. The CDR3 runs to 14 residues. Trimming removed 8 bases from V and 6 bases from J; junction bases left unmatched: 13. CDR3 loop: CSPDRDSSAQPQHF. DNA of the CDR3: TGCAGCCCCGACCGGGACAGTTCTGCTCAGCCCCAGCATTTT.

The rearrangement joins TRBV4-3 to TRBJ1-2, with TRBD1 identical over 10 bases. CDR3 length: 17 amino acids. CDR1 is LGHNA, CDR2 YSLEER, per germline. Germline trimming cut 0 bases from V and 1 base from J; bases unmatched to any gene: 5. CDR3 DNA sequence: TGCGCCAGCAGCCAAGATCTAGGGGACAGGGGTAACTATGGCTACACCTTC. It specifies CASSQDLGDRGNYGYTF.